This T cell receptor (beta chain) was documented in a study of shared clonotypes between healthy human individuals. Remarks on this clone: The antigen remains unidentified.

Broader study findings: Across a handful of donors, naive CD4 shared around 5.3%, naive CD8 under 4%, memory CD4 about 2.4%, memory CD8 approximately 0.4%.

The protocol was immunoSEQ multiplex PCR, while the TCRdb copy is restricted to in-frame clones and leaves out a portion. The sample contains 2 million to 2.5 million clones, about 94% of which appear only once. CDR1 is SGHNT and CDR2 is YYREEE in the germline V gene (reference sequence). The CDR3 has 18 amino acids. With 4 bases removed from V and 1 base from J, the gap between germline ends came to 23 bases. This sequence joins TRBV5-4 and TRBJ1-1; D not certain. This sequence originates from a man between 18 and 29 years old in good health. Material for sequencing was naive CD4+ T cells sorted from blood. Subset here: CD45RA+ positively selected. Here the CDR3 DNA reads TGTGCCAGCAGCGGTGGACGTGTCGGGATCCAAAGGAACACTGAAGCTTTCTTT. It encodes CASSGGRVGIQRNTEAFF.